Following are 9 T cell receptor beta chains from one sample sequenced in a study of blood T cells in healthy people across ages. The use of a sample-barcoded 5' primer and a J-beta primer mix characterized a second PCR of roughly 6 to 11 cycles. TCRdb called the 5' RACE reads again in MiXCR, with one record for every CDR3 protein. The sample contains about 640,000 distinct CDR3 sequences, 45% to 65% of which appear only once. Sequences were obtained from blood. All receptors come from a man between 60 and 75 years old in good health.

The rearrangement links TRBV6-4 to TRBJ2-1; TRBD2 is a possible D gene (6 bases). The germline V and J ends were trimmed by 5 bases and 0 bases, with 14 bases remaining between them. Germline CDR1 and CDR2: MRHNA and SNTAGT. The CDR3 runs 16 residues. CDR3 coding DNA: TGTGCCAGCAGTACTTTAGCGGAGTACTCCTACAATGAGCAGTTCTTC. It codes for CASSTLAEYSYNEQFF.

Of note for this clonotype: Since a much larger clone is just one base distant, this may be a read error. The chain employs TRBV7-2 and TRBJ2-1; 11 bases agree with TRBD2. The J call may be mistaken, given a closer DNA end match to TRBJ2-7. The CDR3 is 16 amino acids. The germline gives CDR1 SGHTA, CDR2 FQGNSA. The chain's CDR3 is CASSLSSSGGYNEQYF. CDR3 bases: TGTGCCAGCAGCTTATCGTCTAGCGGGGGGTACAATGAGCAGTACTTC.

The chain is built from TRBV4-2 and TRBJ2-4; D is unclear. The germline V gene has CDR1 LGHNA and CDR2 YNFKEQ. With 4 bases removed from V and 9 bases from J, the gap between germline ends came to 10 bases. The CDR3 is 12 amino acids. This CDR3 is CASSPSLAIQYF. CDR3 DNA: TGTGCCAGCAGCCCCTCCTTGGCCATTCAGTACTTC.

This clonotype was found once. V usage is TRBV5-1 and J usage is TRBJ1-4; 8 bases match TRBD1. The CDR3 is 15 amino acids. V shed 4 bases and J 4 bases; nucleotides not matched to a gene: 6. The V gene's germline CDR1 is SGHRS and CDR2 YFSETQ. CDR3 in amino acids: CASSIDRGGNEKLFF. CDR3 DNA sequence: TGCGCCAGCAGCATTGACAGGGGCGGTAATGAAAAACTGTTTTTT. Filled out from reference TRBV5-1 and TRBJ1-4, the complete variable domain reads KAGVTQTPRYLIKTRGQQVTLSCSPISGHRSVSWYQQTPGQGLQFLFEYFSETQRNKGNFPGRFSGRQFSNSRSEMNVSTLELGDSALYLCASSIDRGGNEKLFFGSGTQLSVL.

This chain connects TRBV27 to TRBJ2-7, with 8 bases fitting TRBD1. CDR1 and CDR2 (germline): MNHEY, SMNVEV (reference sequence). The CDR3 totals 17 residues. Unmatched junction bases numbered 18, after V lost 6 bases and J lost 5 bases. CDR3 bases: TGTGCCAGCAGCCACCTACCGACAGGGGAATGGATCCACGAGCAGTACTTC. Its protein is CASSHLPTGEWIHEQYF.

In DNA, the CDR3 is TGCAGTGCTAGAGATTCAGGGGTGGCGACCCAGTACTTC. It yields the protein CSARDSGVATQYF. The rearrangement uses TRBV20-1 and TRBJ2-7, with a possible D match to TRBD1 (6 bases). The DNA end is a closer match to TRBJ2-5, so the J assignment may be wrong. Germline V gives CDR1 DFQATT, CDR2 SNEGSKA (reference sequence). CDR3 length: 13 residues.

The V gene is TRBV4-1, the J gene TRBJ2-7; D is unresolved. The J call may be faulty, since TRBJ2-5 better matches the DNA end. Germline assignment: CDR1 MGHRA and CDR2 YSYEKL. The CDR3 loop spans 17 amino acids. The CDR3, as DNA: TGCGCCAGCAGCCAAGACCGCGGCAGGACCCTGGGGGAGACCCAGTACTTC. Translation gives CASSQDRGRTLGETQYF.

The CDR3 is CASNRQATDTQYF. In DNA, the CDR3 is TGTGCCAGCAATCGACAGGCCACAGATACGCAGTATTTT. The rearrangement uses TRBV2 and TRBJ2-3, with a tentative D call TRBD1 (6 bases). The germline V and J ends were trimmed by 7 bases and 2 bases, with 10 bases remaining between them. In germline, CDR1 is SNHLY, CDR2 FYNNEI. The CDR3 sequence is 13 residues long.

This chain links TRBV6-1 with TRBJ2-5; 10 nucleotides align to TRBD2. The CDR3 is 14 amino acids. Germline CDR1 reads MNHNS; CDR2 reads SASEGT. V lost 6 bases to trimming and J lost 7 bases; unmatched junction nucleotides: 8. The CDR3 loop reads CASSDSGGSVTQYF. In DNA, the CDR3 is TGTGCCAGCAGCGATAGCGGGGGGTCGGTGACCCAGTACTTC.